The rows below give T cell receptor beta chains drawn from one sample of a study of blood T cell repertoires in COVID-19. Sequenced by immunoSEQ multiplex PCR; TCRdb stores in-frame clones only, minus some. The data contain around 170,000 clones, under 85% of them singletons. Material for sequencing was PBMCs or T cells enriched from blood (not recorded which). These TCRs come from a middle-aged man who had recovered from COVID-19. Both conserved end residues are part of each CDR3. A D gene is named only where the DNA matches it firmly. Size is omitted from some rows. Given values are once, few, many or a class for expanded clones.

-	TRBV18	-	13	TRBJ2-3	TGTGCCAGCTCACCTTGGGCCACAGATACGCAGTATTTT	CASSPWATDTQYF
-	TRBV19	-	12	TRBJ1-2	TGTGCCAGTAAAGGGACATACTATGGCTACACCTTC	CASKGTYYGYTF
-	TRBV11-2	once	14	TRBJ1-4	TGTGCCAGCAGCTTAGGGGCAGGGCGGGAAAAACTGTTTTTT	CASSLGAGREKLFF
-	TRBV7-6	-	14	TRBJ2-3	TGTGCCAGCAATTCGGGGACTGCCACAGATACGCAGTATTTT	CASNSGTATDTQYF
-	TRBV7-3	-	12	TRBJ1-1	TGTGCCAGCAGCTTGACAGGTGGAGAAGCTTTCTTT	CASSLTGGEAFF
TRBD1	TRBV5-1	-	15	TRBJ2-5	TGCGCCAGCAGCTTGGGGGACAGGGCATCGGAGACCCAGTACTTC	CASSLGDRASETQYF
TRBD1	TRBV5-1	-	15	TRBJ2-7	TGCGCCAGCAGCCTATCCACAGGGGTTACCTACGAGCAGTACTTC	CASSLSTGVTYEQYF
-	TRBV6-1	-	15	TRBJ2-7	TGTGCCAGCAGTGACGGACTGGGCAGCTCCTACGAGCAGTACTTC	CASSDGLGSSYEQYF
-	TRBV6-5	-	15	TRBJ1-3	TGTGCCAGCAGTTACTCAGGGGGTAGTGGAAACACCATATATTTT	CASSYSGGSGNTIYF
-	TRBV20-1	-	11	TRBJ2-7	TGCAGTGCTTTAACAGGGAGGGTGCAGTACTTC	CSALTGRVQYF
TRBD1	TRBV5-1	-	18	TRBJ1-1	TGCGCCAGCAGCTTGGCCACCGGGACAGGGGGTAAGAACACTGAAGCTTTCTTT	CASSLATGTGGKNTEAFF
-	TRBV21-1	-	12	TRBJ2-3	TGTGCCAGCAGTGGCAGGGCCGATACGCAGTATTTT	CASSGRADTQYF
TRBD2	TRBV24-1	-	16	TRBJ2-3	TGTGCCACCAGTGAACGTCGGACTAGCGGGGGGGATACGCAGTATTTT	CATSERRTSGGDTQYF
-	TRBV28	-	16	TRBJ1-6	TGTGCCAGCAGTTTTTCCGGACAGTCTGGTAATTCACCCCTCCACTTT	CASSFSGQSGNSPLHF
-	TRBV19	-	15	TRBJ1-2	TGTGCCAGTAGTGGGGGGGCCCTCCAAAACTATGGCTACACCTTC	CASSGGALQNYGYTF
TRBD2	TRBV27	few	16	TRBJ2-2	TGTGCCAGCAAGACTAGCGGGGGCTTGAACACCGGGGAGCTGTTTTTT	CASKTSGGLNTGELFF
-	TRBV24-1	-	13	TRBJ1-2	TGTGCCACCAGTGACAGGGAAAGCTATGGCTACACCTTC	CATSDRESYGYTF
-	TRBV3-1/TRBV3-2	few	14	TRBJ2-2	TGTGCCAGCAGCCCACGACTAAACACCGGGGAGCTGTTTTTT	CASSPRLNTGELFF
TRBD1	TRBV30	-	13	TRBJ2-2	TGTGCCTGTCCCGGGACAGGGACCGGGGAGCTGTTTTTT	CACPGTGTGELFF
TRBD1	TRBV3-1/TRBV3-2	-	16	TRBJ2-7	TGTGCCAGCAGCCAAAAGGGACAGGGGACGGGTTACGAGCAGTACTTC	CASSQKGQGTGYEQYF
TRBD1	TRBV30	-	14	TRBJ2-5	TGTGCCTGGGGACAGACAGGGGGATTTGAGACCCAGTACTTC	CAWGQTGGFETQYF
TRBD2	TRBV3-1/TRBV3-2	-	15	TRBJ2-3	TGTGCCAGCAGCGGGCTAGCGGTTAGCACAGATACGCAGTATTTT	CASSGLAVSTDTQYF
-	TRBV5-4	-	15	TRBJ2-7	TGTGCCAGCAGCTCCGGGGGAGGGGGGTGGTACGAGCAGTACTTC	CASSSGGGGWYEQYF
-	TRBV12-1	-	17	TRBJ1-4	TGTGCCAGCAGCTTCCCGGGCGTTTTGGGGCTTAATGAAAAACTGTTTTTT	CASSFPGVLGLNEKLFF
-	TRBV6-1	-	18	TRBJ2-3	TGTGCCAGCAGTGTCGGGTTCGGCAACCGAGGGTCCACAGATACGCAGTATTTT	CASSVGFGNRGSTDTQYF
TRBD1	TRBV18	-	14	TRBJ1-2	TGTGCCAGCTCACTGGACAGGGCGCGCTATGGCTACACCTTC	CASSLDRARYGYTF
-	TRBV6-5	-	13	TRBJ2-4	TGTGCCAGCAGTCGCCCGGGGTTAAACATTCAGTACTTC	CASSRPGLNIQYF